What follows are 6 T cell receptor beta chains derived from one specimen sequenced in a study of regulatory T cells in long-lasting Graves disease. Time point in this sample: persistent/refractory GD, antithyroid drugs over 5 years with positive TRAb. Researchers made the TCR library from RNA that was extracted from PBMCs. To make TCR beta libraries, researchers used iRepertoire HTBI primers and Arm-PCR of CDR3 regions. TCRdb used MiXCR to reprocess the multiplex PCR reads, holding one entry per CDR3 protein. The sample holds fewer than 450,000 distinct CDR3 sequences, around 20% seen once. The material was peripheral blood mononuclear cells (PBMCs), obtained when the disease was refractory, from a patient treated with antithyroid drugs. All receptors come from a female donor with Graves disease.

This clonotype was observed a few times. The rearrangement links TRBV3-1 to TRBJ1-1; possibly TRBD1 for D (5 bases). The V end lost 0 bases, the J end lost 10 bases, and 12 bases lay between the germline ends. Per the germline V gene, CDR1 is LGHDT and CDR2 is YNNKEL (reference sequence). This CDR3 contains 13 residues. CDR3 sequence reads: CASSQETRRGAFF. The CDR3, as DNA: TGTGCCAGCAGCCAAGAAACGCGGAGGGGAGCTTTCTTT.

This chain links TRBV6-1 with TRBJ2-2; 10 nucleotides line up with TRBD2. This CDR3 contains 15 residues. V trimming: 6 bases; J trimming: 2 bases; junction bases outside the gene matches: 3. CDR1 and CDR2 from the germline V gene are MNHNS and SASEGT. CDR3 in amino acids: CASRVLAGNTGELFF. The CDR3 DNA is TGTGCCAGCAGGGTACTAGCGGGAAACACCGGGGAGCTGTTTTTT.

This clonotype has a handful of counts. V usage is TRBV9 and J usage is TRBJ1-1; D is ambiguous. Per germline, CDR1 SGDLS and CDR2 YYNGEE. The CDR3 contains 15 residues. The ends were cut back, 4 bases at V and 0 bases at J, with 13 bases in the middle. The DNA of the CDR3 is TGTGCCAGCAGCCTCGCCCCGCAGATGAACACTGAAGCTTTCTTT. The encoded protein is CASSLAPQMNTEAFF.

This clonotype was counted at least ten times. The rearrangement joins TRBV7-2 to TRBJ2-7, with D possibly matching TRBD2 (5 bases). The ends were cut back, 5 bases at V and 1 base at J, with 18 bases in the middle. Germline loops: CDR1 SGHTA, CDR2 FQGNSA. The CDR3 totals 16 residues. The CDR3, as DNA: TGTGCCAGCAGCCCGGGCGGAGGACTCACATCCTACGAGCAGTACTTC. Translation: CASSPGGGLTSYEQYF. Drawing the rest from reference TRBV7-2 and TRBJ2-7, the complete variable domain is GAGVSQSPSNKVTEKGKDVELRCDPISGHTALYWYRQSLGQGLEFLIYFQGNSAPDKSGLPSDRFSAERTGGSVSTLTIQRTQQEDSAVYLCASSPGGGLTSYEQYFGPGTRLTVT.

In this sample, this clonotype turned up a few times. The CDR3 protein is CSARDIFRRSSYNEQFF. The DNA of the CDR3 is TGCAGTGCTAGAGATATTTTTAGGCGAAGCTCCTACAATGAGCAGTTCTTC. V and J are TRBV20-1 and TRBJ2-1; no reliable D call. CDR1 and CDR2 from the germline V gene are DFQATT and SNEGSKA (reference sequence). Between the trimmed V and J ends, which lost 0 bases and 0 bases, there was a span of 15 bases. This CDR3 spans 17 amino acids.

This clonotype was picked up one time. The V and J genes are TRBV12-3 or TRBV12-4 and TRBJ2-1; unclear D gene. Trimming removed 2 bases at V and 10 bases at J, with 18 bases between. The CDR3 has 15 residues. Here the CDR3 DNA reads TGTGCCAGCAGTTTACCCGCAGGATCCTCTGGGGAGCAGTTCTTC. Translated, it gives CASSLPAGSSGEQFF.